The 15 T cell receptor beta chains below were found in one sample sequenced in a study of CD8+ T cells in alopecia areata. Peripheral blood and lesional scalp punch biopsies were taken from alopecia areata patients. It was cDNA, reverse transcribed from extracted RNA, that served as the sequencing template. Some clones are missing from TCRdb's copy, which holds only in-frame ones; the method was immunoSEQ multiplex PCR. The sample records 15,000 to 17,000 clones, roughly 60% being singletons. Sample: skin. Receptor source: a human donor with alopecia areata.

The V call is TRBV28, the J call TRBJ2-2; D gene ambiguous. CDR3 size: 16 residues. V was cut by 1 base and J by 0 bases, with 9 bases left in between. CDR1 and CDR2 (germline): MDHEN, SYDVKM. This chain's CDR3 is CASSLSRIPNTGELFF. As DNA, the CDR3 is TGTGCCAGCAGTTTATCTCGGATACCGAACACCGGGGAGCTGTTTTTT.

The V and J genes are TRBV27 and TRBJ1-2; no clear D. Germline CDR1 is MNHEY and CDR2 is SMNVEV (reference sequence). V was trimmed by 2 bases and J by 4 bases, leaving 8 bases between them. There are 13 residues in the CDR3. The CDR3 protein is CASSLNAFYGYTF. The CDR3 DNA is TGTGCCAGCAGTTTAAATGCCTTCTATGGCTACACCTTC.

The rearrangement joins TRBV4-1 to TRBJ1-5, with no clear D. The germline V and J ends were trimmed by 1 base and 1 base, with 5 bases remaining between them. Germline V CDR1 and CDR2: MGHRA, YSYEKL. The CDR3 runs 14 residues. The CDR3 sequence: CASSQAVSNQPQHF. As DNA, the CDR3 is TGCGCCAGCAGCCAAGCCGTCAGCAATCAGCCCCAGCATTTT.

This clone was seen just once. V gene TRBV4-1 combines with J gene TRBJ1-4; D gene ambiguous. This CDR3 has 21 amino acids. V was shortened by 0 bases and J by 0 bases, with 23 bases between the two germline ends. The germline CDR1 and CDR2 sequences are MGHRA and YSYEKL. The CDR3 region is CASSQDRWVKTNPTTNEKLFF. In DNA, the CDR3 is TGCGCCAGCAGCCAAGATCGGTGGGTCAAGACGAACCCAACAACTAATGAAAAACTGTTTTTT.

This clone was observed a few times. The V gene is TRBV5-5, the J gene TRBJ2-7, with D perhaps matching TRBD1 (6 bases). The CDR3 totals 12 residues. V was trimmed by 4 bases and J by 3 bases, leaving 8 bases between them. The germline CDR1 and CDR2 sequences are SGHKS and YYEKEE (reference sequence). The CDR3 here is CASSLQGYEQYF. CDR3 DNA sequence: TGTGCCAGCAGCCTACAGGGCTACGAGCAGTACTTC.

The chain has TRBV28 and TRBJ1-5; D uncertain. Trimming stripped 6 bases from V and 4 bases from J, with 19 bases between. The CDR3 covers 16 residues. Germline-derived CDR1 and CDR2 are MDHEN and SYDVKM. As DNA, the CDR3 is TGTGCCAGCAGCCGTATTACCCATAAGGCGAATCAGCCCCAGCATTTT. This encodes CASSRITHKANQPQHF.

As to this clone: One end of the junction varies from germline; a read error may be responsible. The rearrangement uses TRBV5-1 and TRBJ2-7, with unresolved D. CDR3 length equals 14 residues. Germline CDR1 SGHRS, CDR2 YFSETQ. The CDR3 protein is CASSLGDTVPTLHF. CDR3 DNA: TGCGCCAGCAGCTTGGGCGACACCGTACCCACTCTACACTTC.

The chain carries TRBV5-1 and TRBJ2-7; D might be TRBD1 (6 bases). The ends were cut back, 0 bases at V and 0 bases at J, with 10 bases in the middle. CDR3 size: 15 residues. Germline CDR1 is SGHRS and CDR2 is YFSETQ. CDR3 coding DNA: TGCGCCAGCAGCTTGGGGATAGGGGGCTCCTACGAGCAGTACTTC. Amino acids: CASSLGIGGSYEQYF.

The V and J genes are TRBV27 and TRBJ2-1; 14 bases fit TRBD2. The V gene end was trimmed by 4 bases and the J gene end by 6 bases; junction bases not matched to a gene: 5. The CDR3 totals 16 residues. Germline loops: CDR1 MNHEY, CDR2 SMNVEV (reference sequence). DNA for the CDR3: TGTGCCAGCAGTTCCCGTGGACTAGCGGGAGGCAATGAGCAGTTCTTC. It is translated as CASSSRGLAGGNEQFF.

The CDR3 sequence: CASSLAPTRVGANVLTF. In DNA, the CDR3 is TGTGCCAGCAGCTTAGCCCCCACTAGGGTTGGGGCCAACGTCCTGACTTTC. The chain joins TRBV11-2 to TRBJ2-6, with a weak D call TRBD2 (5 bases). V was clipped by 1 base and J by 3 bases, with 13 bases between them. The CDR3 contains 17 residues. Looked up from germline, CDR1 is SGHAT and CDR2 is FQNNGV.

This clone has only one observation. The rearrangement joins TRBV7-8 to TRBJ2-2; D perhaps matches TRBD1 (6 bases). Germline V gene sequence: CDR1 SGHVS, CDR2 FQNEAQ. The CDR3 length is 13 residues. V was shortened by 10 bases and J by 5 bases, with 14 bases between the two germline ends. The CDR3 DNA follows: TGTGCCAACCCTCACAGGGTTACCGGGGAGCTGTTTTTT. It translates to CANPHRVTGELFF.

This clone was picked up a small number of times. The chain couples TRBV11-3 to TRBJ2-1; 9 nucleotides line up with TRBD2. With 1 base clipped from V and 3 bases from J, the junction kept 1 base outside the gene matches. The CDR3 contains 15 residues. The germline CDR1 and CDR2 sequences are SGHNT and YENEEA. The CDR3 protein is CASSLVREGYNEQFF. Here the CDR3 DNA reads TGTGCCAGCAGCTTAGTGCGGGAGGGCTACAATGAGCAGTTCTTC.

This clone occurred a few times. This sequence joins TRBV11-2 and TRBJ1-3, with D unresolved. This CDR3 is built from 13 residues. V shed 0 bases and J shed 2 bases, with 2 bases lying between them. CDR1 and CDR2 (germline): SGHAT, FQNNGV. The CDR3 region is CASSLDPGNTIYF. As DNA, the CDR3 is TGTGCCAGCAGCTTAGACCCTGGAAACACCATATATTTT.

The chain uses TRBV29-1 and TRBJ2-2; the D gene is possibly TRBD1 (6 bases). CDR1 is SQVTM, CDR2 ANQGSEA, per germline. V lost 7 bases, J lost 9 bases, and 24 bases lay in between. The CDR3 loop spans 15 amino acids. The DNA for the CDR3 is TGCAGCGCTGGAACCCAGGGGTCCAGGGGCCGGGAGCTGTTTTTT. Amino acid sequence: CSAGTQGSRGRELFF.

This chain joins TRBV9 and TRBJ2-1, with 8 bases matching TRBD2. The germline V gene has CDR1 SGDLS and CDR2 YYNGEE. The V and J ends lost 4 bases and 3 bases, in that order; junction bases with no gene match: 6. The CDR3 covers 15 residues. CDR3 in DNA: TGTGCCAGCAGCACTCGGCTAGCGGGCTACAATGAGCAGTTCTTC. Protein product: CASSTRLAGYNEQFF. Drawing the rest from reference TRBV9 and TRBJ2-1, the complete variable domain is DSGVTQTPKHLITATGQRVTLRCSPRSGDLSVYWYQQSLDQGLQFLIQYYNGEERAKGNILERFSAQQFPDLHSELNLSSLELGDSALYFCASSTRLAGYNEQFFGPGTRLTVL.